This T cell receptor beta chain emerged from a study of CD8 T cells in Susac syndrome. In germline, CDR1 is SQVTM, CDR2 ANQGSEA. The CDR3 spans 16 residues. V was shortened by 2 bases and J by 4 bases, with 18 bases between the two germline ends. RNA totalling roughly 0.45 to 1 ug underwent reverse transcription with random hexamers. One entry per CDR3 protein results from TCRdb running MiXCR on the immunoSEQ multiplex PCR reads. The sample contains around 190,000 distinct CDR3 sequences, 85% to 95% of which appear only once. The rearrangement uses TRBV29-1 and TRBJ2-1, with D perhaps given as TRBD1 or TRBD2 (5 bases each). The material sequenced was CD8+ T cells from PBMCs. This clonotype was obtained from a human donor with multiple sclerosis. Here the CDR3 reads CSVEPGRGTPYNEQFF. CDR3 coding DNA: TGCAGCGTTGAACCAGGGAGAGGTACCCCTTACAATGAGCAGTTCTTC.